The sequence of this T cell receptor (beta chain) was determined in a study of siplizumab effects on memory and regulatory T cells. Roughly 10^5 TCR templates underwent assay in each sample. Data came from immunoSEQ multiplex PCR; TCRdb stores just in-frame clones and leaves some out. Of around 97,000 clones in the sample, just under 95% were seen once. General study results and limits: Proof of suppressive function in proliferating Tregs from siplizumab cultures was not established. Greater diversity than memory cells seemed evident in naive T cells, which also appeared to be major alloresponse contributors. Only a minor fraction of alloreactive clones mapped to unstimulated subsets.

Note on this clone: As yet, its antigen is unknown.

The TCR was taken from a human donor in good health. Sequencing used non-Treg CD4+ T cells sorted from blood.

The CDR3 sequence is CASSSTGVVNTGELFF. CDR3 DNA: TGTGCCAGCAGTTCTACGGGAGTAGTAAACACCGGGGAGCTGTTTTTT. The V gene is TRBV28, the J gene TRBJ2-2, with D tentatively TRBD2 (6 bases). Trimming removed 4 bases at V and 2 bases at J, with 14 bases between. The CDR3 sequence is 16 residues long. Germline V gives CDR1 MDHEN, CDR2 SYDVKM.